This T cell receptor (beta chain) was identified in a study of T cells after yellow fever vaccination. Making TCR cDNA involved 5'RACE template switching, which added UMIs and a universal primer site. TCRdb passed the 5' RACE reads through MiXCR, listing each CDR3 protein once. The sample contains almost 70,000 distinct CDR3 sequences, 5% to 6.5% of which appear only once. Study results and caveats: Repertoires obtained by FACS sorting could include abundant clonotypes that entered as contaminants from the bulk population.

This CDR3 has 13 residues. Germline values: CDR1 SGHTA, CDR2 FQGNSA. Trimming pared 6 bases from V and 4 bases from J, leaving 10 bases between. In this sample, this clonotype turned up many times. Its antigen remains unknown. J is TRBJ1-3 and V is TRBV7-2; D gene uncertain. The sequence was collected from a man younger than 35 who received the YFV17D yellow fever vaccine. This material consisted of CD4+ T cells sorted from PBMCs, taken more than 13 days after the first yellow fever vaccination. The CDR3 reads CASSVGLGNTIYF. CDR3 nucleotides: TGTGCCAGCAGTGTGGGGTTAGGAAACACCATATATTTT.